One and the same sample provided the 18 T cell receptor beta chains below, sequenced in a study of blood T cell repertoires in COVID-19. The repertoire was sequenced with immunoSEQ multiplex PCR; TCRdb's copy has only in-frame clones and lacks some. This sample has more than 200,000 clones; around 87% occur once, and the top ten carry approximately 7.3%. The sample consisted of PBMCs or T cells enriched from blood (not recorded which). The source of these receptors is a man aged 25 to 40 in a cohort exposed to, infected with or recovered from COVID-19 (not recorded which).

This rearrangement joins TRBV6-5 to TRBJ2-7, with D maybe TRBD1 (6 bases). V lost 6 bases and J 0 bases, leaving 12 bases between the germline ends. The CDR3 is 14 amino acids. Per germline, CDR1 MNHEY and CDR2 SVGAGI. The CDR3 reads CASRRGSSSYEQYF. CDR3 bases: TGTGCCAGCAGGAGGGGGAGCAGCTCCTACGAGCAGTACTTC.

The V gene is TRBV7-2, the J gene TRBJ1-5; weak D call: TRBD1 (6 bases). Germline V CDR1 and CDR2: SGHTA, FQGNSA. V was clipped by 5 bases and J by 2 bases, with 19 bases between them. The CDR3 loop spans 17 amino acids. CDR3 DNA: TGTGCCAGCAGCCGGGGGGCAGGGCAGTACGGCAATCAGCCCCAGCATTTT. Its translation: CASSRGAGQYGNQPQHF.

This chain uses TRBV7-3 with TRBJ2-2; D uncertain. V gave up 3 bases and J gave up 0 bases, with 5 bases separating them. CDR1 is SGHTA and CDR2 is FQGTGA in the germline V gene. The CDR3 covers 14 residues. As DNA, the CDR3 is TGTGCCAGCAGCTTCCACTCGAACACCGGGGAGCTGTTTTTT. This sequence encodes CASSFHSNTGELFF.

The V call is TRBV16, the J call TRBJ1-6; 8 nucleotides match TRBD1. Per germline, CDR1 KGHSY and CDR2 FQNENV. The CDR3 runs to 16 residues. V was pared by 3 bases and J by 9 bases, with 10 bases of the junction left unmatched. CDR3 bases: TGTGCCAGCAGCCAGAGTGGACAGGGTTTCAGTTCACCCCTCCACTTT. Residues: CASSQSGQGFSSPLHF.

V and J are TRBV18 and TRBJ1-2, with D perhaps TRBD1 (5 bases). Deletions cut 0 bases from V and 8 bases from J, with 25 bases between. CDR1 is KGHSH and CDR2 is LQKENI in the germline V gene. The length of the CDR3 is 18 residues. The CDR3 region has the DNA TGTGCCAGCTCACCACCAATTTCCCACCCTACAGGATCGATGGGCTACACCTTC. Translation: CASSPPISHPTGSMGYTF.

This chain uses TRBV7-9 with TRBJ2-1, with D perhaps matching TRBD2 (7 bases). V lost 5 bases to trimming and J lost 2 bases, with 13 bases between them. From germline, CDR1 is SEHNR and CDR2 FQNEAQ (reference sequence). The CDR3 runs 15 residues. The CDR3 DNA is TGTGCCAGCAGCGGGGGGGCGCAAGCCTACAATGAGCAGTTCTTC. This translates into CASSGGAQAYNEQFF.

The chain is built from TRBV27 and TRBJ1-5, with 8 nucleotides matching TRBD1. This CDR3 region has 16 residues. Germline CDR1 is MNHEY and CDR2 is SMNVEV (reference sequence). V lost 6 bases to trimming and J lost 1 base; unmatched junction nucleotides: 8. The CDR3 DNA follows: TGTGCCAGCAGGCTTGCAGGGGGCAGGAGCAATCAGCCCCAGCATTTT. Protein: CASRLAGGRSNQPQHF.

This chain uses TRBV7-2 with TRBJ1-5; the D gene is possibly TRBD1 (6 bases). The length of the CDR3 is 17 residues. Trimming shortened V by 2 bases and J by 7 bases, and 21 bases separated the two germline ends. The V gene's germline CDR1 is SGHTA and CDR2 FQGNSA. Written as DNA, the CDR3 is TGTGCCAGCAGCTTAAGGGGGACGAGGGGAAGAGGGCAGCCCCAGCATTTT. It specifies CASSLRGTRGRGQPQHF.

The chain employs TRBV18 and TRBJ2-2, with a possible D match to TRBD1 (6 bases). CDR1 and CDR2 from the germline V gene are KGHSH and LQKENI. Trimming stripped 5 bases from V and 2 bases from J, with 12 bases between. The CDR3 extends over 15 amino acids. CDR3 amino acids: CASSTTDRNTGELFF. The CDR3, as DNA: TGTGCCAGCTCAACAACGGACAGAAACACCGGGGAGCTGTTTTTT.

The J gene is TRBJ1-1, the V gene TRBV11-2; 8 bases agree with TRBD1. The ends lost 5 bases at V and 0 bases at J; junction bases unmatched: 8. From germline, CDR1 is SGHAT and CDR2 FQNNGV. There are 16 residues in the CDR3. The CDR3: CASSPGQGAMNTEAFF. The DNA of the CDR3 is TGTGCCAGCAGCCCTGGGCAGGGGGCCATGAACACTGAAGCTTTCTTT.

CDR3 bases: TGCAGCGCACAGGGTGAGAACACCGGGGAGCTGTTTTTT. Translation gives CSAQGENTGELFF. The chain joins TRBV29-1 to TRBJ2-2, with D maybe TRBD1 (6 bases). CDR1 is SQVTM, CDR2 ANQGSEA, per germline. The CDR3 is made up of 13 amino acids. V was clipped by 7 bases and J by 1 base, with 10 bases between them.

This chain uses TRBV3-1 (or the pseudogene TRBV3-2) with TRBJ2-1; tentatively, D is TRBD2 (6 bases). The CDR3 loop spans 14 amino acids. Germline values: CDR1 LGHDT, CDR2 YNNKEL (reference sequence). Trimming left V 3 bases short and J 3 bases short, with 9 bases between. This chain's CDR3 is CASSQEGRYNEQFF. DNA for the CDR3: TGTGCCAGCAGCCAGGAGGGGCGCTACAATGAGCAGTTCTTC.

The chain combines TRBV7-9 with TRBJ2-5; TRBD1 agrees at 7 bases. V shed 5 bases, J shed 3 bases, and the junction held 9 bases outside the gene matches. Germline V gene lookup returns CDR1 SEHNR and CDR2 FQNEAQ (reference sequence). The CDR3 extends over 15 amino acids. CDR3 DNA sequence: TGTGCCAGCAGCATTGCGACAGGGCCGAAAGAGACCCAGTACTTC. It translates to CASSIATGPKETQYF.

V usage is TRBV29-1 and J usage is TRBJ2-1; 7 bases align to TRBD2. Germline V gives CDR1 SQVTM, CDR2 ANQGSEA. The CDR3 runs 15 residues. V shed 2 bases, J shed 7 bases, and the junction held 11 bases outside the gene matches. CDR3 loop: CSVELSGGRINEQFF. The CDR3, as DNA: TGCAGCGTTGAACTCTCTGGCGGGAGAATTAATGAGCAGTTCTTC.

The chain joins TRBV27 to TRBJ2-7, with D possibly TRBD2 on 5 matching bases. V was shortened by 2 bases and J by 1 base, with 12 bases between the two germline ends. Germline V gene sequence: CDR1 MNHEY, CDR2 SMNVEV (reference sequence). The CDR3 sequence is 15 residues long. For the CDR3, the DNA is TGTGCCAGCAGTTTACGCGGGTCTGGTTCCTACGAGCAGTACTTC. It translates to CASSLRGSGSYEQYF.

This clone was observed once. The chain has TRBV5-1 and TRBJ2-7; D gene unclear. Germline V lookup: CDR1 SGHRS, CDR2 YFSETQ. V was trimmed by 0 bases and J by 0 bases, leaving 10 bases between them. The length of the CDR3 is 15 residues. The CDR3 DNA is TGCGCCAGCAGCTTGGGACATACTCTCTCCTACGAGCAGTACTTC. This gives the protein CASSLGHTLSYEQYF.

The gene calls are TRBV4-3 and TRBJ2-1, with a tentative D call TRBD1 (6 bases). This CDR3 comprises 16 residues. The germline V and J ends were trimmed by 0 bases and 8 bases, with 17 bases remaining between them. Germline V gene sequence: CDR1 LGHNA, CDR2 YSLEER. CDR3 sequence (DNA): TGCGCCAGCAGCCAAGATTCCCCTCAGGGGCGGGATGAGCAGTTCTTC. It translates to CASSQDSPQGRDEQFF.

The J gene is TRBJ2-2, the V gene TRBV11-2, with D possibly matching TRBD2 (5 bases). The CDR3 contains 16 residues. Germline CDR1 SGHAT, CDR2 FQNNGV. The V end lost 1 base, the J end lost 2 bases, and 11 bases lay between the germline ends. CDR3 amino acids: CASSLVVGANTGELFF. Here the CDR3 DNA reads TGTGCCAGCAGCTTAGTTGTGGGAGCTAACACCGGGGAGCTGTTTTTT.